Presented here are 15 T cell receptor beta chains from one specimen sequenced in a study of T cell responses to AZD1222 COVID-19 vaccine. Some clones are missing from TCRdb's copy, which holds only in-frame ones; the method was immunoSEQ multiplex PCR. The sample records fewer than 200,000 clones, about 89% being singletons. Sequencing was performed on peripheral blood, taken on day 0 of AZD1222 vaccination. These receptors were obtained from an adult in good health.

The chain carries TRBV2 and TRBJ1-5; no clear D. This CDR3 is 14 amino acids long. V dropped 4 bases and J dropped 2 bases, with 9 bases sitting between them. The germline V gene encodes CDR1 SNHLY and CDR2 FYNNEI. The CDR3 DNA reads TGTGCCAGCAGTGGACCAAATGGCAATCAGCCCCAGCATTTT. It yields the protein CASSGPNGNQPQHF.

V gene TRBV10-3 combines with J gene TRBJ1-2, with D unclear. The CDR3 runs 15 residues. CDR1 and CDR2 (germline): ENHRY, SYGVKD. Trimming left V 0 bases short and J 5 bases short, with 13 bases between. This chain's CDR3 is CAISESEREWYGYTF. CDR3 nucleotides: TGTGCCATCAGTGAGTCGGAAAGGGAATGGTATGGCTACACCTTC.

This chain uses TRBV11-2 with TRBJ2-5; TRBD2 aligns across 11 bases. The CDR3 covers 16 residues. In germline, CDR1 is SGHAT, CDR2 FQNNGV. Trimming took 2 bases from V and 1 from J; bases not matched to a gene: 3. CDR3 DNA sequence: TGTGCCAGCAGCTTACAAACTAGCGGGGGCCAAGAGACCCAGTACTTC. It translates to CASSLQTSGGQETQYF.

DNA for the CDR3: TGTGCCAGCAGCGCCCAGGGGAATCAGCCCCAGCATTTT. This sequence encodes CASSAQGNQPQHF. The chain has TRBV9 and TRBJ1-5; TRBD1 might be the D (6 bases). CDR1 and CDR2 (germline): SGDLS, YYNGEE. V was pared by 3 bases and J by 4 bases, with 8 bases between. The length of the CDR3 is 13 residues.

CDR3 region: CASSFNGGTEAFF. CDR3 nucleotides: TGTGCCAGCAGCTTCAACGGGGGCACTGAAGCTTTCTTT. V usage is TRBV11-3 and J usage is TRBJ1-1; possibly TRBD1 for D (5 bases). The ends were cut back, 3 bases at V and 4 bases at J, with 9 bases in the middle. The germline V gene encodes CDR1 SGHNT and CDR2 YENEEA. This CDR3 is 13 amino acids long.

This clone was recorded a few times. The genes are TRBV3-1 (or the pseudogene TRBV3-2) and TRBJ1-6, with no clear D. The length of the CDR3 is 14 residues. Germline assignment: CDR1 LGHDT and CDR2 YNNKEL (reference sequence). Trimming pared 2 bases from V and 5 bases from J, leaving 7 bases between. The DNA of the CDR3 is TGTGCCAGCAGCCAATACTCTGATAATTCACCCCTCCACTTT. Encoded protein: CASSQYSDNSPLHF.

The J gene is TRBJ2-7, the V gene TRBV5-1, with D uncertain. V shed 5 bases and J shed 3 bases, with 12 bases lying between them. The CDR3 spans 13 residues. Germline CDR1 and CDR2: SGHRS and YFSETQ. CDR3: CASSQTTGYEQYF. CDR3 DNA sequence: TGCGCCAGCAGTCAAACAACGGGCTACGAGCAGTACTTC. Variable domain in full (rest from reference TRBV5-1 and TRBJ2-7): KAGVTQTPRYLIKTRGQQVTLSCSPISGHRSVSWYQQTPGQGLQFLFEYFSETQRNKGNFPGRFSGRQFSNSRSEMNVSTLELGDSALYLCASSQTTGYEQYFGPGTRLTVT.

V gene TRBV30 combines with J gene TRBJ1-3; 8 bases agree with TRBD1. With 3 bases clipped from V and 0 bases from J, the junction kept 7 bases outside the gene matches. There are 16 residues in the CDR3. The V gene's germline CDR1 is GTSNPN and CDR2 SVGIG (reference sequence). This CDR3 reads CAWSTGGDFSGNTIYF. The CDR3 coding sequence is TGTGCCTGGAGCACAGGGGGAGACTTCTCTGGAAACACCATATATTTT.

Concerning this clone itself: Different DNA sequences within this sample yield the same CDR3. V and J are TRBV6-5 and TRBJ1-1; tentative D call: TRBD1 (6 bases). CDR1 is MNHEY, CDR2 SVGAGI, per germline. This CDR3 has 13 amino acids. Trimming took off 2 bases at V and 5 bases at J, with 9 bases between the two ends. The CDR3 reads CASSYLRGTEAFF. Here the CDR3 DNA reads TGTGCCAGCAGTTACCTCAGGGGAACTGAAGCTTTCTTT.

The genes are TRBV6-5 and TRBJ2-6; TRBD2 matches at 8 bases. The CDR3 loop spans 15 amino acids. Germline V CDR1 and CDR2: MNHEY, SVGAGI. V lost 10 bases and J lost 0; bases outside the gene matches: 5. The CDR3 loop reads CATGGASSGANVLTF. CDR3 nucleotide sequence: TGTGCCACGGGGGGGGCAAGCTCTGGGGCCAACGTCCTGACTTTC.

This clone has only one observation. The chain joins TRBV13 to TRBJ2-3; 16 bases map to TRBD2. V was clipped by 3 bases and J by 4 bases; unmatched bases: 10. The CDR3 sequence is 19 residues long. Germline V CDR1 and CDR2: PRHDT, FYEKMQ (reference sequence). The CDR3 loop reads CASSLGPGLAGGRSDTQYF. In DNA form, the CDR3 reads TGTGCCAGCAGCTTGGGGCCGGGACTAGCGGGAGGGCGGTCAGATACGCAGTATTTT.

This clone was counted a single time. The J gene is TRBJ1-6, the V gene TRBV19; D unresolved. The CDR3 has 16 residues. V was cut by 0 bases and J by 6 bases, with 12 bases left in between. CDR1 and CDR2 from the germline V gene are LNHDA and SQIVND (reference sequence). The CDR3 sequence is CASSIDPDGPNSPLHF. The CDR3, as DNA: TGTGCCAGTAGTATAGACCCGGACGGACCTAATTCACCCCTCCACTTT. Variable domain in full (rest from reference TRBV19 and TRBJ1-6): DGGITQSPKYLFRKEGQNVTLSCEQNLNHDAMYWYRQDPGQGLRLIYYSQIVNDFQKGDIAEGYSVSREKKESFPLTVTSAQKNPTAFYLCASSIDPDGPNSPLHFGNGTRLTVT.

The chain employs TRBV7-3 and TRBJ2-1, with TRBD1 matching over 8 bases. Unmatched junction bases numbered 7, after V lost 6 bases and J lost 6 bases. From germline, CDR1 is SGHTA and CDR2 FQGTGA. The CDR3 length is 14 residues. The CDR3 DNA follows: TGTGCCAGCAGACCGGGACAGGAGAGCAATGAGCAGTTCTTC. It yields the protein CASRPGQESNEQFF.

This clone appeared a single time. The chain couples TRBV28 to TRBJ2-3, with D perhaps given as TRBD1 or TRBD2 (5 bases each). CDR3 length: 13 amino acids. Germline V lookup: CDR1 MDHEN, CDR2 SYDVKM. Between the trimmed V and J ends, which lost 8 bases and 1 base, there was a span of 10 bases. CDR3 coding DNA: TGTGCCAGCGCGTTGGGGGGCACAGATACGCAGTATTTT. Protein sequence: CASALGGTDTQYF.

This chain links TRBV30 with TRBJ2-1; D is possibly TRBD1 or TRBD2 (5 bases each). Germline V gene lookup returns CDR1 GTSNPN and CDR2 SVGIG (reference sequence). V lost 7 bases to trimming and J lost 9 bases, with 16 bases between them. The CDR3 loop spans 12 amino acids. The CDR3 bases are TGTGCCTCAACGAGGGGTATTGGTGAGCAGTTCTTC. Its translation: CASTRGIGEQFF.